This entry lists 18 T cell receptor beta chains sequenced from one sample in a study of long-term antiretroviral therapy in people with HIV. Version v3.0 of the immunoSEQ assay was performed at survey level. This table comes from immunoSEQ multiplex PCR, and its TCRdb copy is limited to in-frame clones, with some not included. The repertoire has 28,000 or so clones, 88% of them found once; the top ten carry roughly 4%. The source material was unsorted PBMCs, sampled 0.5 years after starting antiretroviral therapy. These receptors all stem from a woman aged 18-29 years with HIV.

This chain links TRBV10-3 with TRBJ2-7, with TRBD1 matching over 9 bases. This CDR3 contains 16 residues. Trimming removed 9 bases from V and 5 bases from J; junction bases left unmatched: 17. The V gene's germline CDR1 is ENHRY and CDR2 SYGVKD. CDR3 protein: CAITLGPGTGQDEQYF. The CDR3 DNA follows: TGTGCCATAACCCTTGGACCCGGGACAGGGCAGGACGAGCAGTACTTC.

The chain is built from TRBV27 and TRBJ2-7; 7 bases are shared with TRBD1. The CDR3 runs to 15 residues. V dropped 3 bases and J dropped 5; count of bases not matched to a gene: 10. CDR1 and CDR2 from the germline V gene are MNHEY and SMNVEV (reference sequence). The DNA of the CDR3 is TGTGCCAGCAGTTTTACCTACAGGGGTAGGGACGAGCAGTACTTC. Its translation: CASSFTYRGRDEQYF.

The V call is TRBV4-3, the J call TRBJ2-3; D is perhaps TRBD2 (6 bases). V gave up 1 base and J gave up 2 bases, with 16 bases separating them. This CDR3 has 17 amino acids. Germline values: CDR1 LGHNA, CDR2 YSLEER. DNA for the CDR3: TGCGCCAGCAGCCAAGGTATAGCGGAGGGTCTCACAGATACGCAGTATTTT. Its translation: CASSQGIAEGLTDTQYF.

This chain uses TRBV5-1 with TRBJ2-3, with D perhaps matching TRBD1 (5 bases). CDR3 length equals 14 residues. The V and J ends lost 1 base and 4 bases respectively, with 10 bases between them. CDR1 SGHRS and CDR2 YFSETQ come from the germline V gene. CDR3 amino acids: CASSLIQGADTQYF. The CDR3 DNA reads TGCGCCAGCAGCTTGATCCAGGGTGCAGATACGCAGTATTTT.

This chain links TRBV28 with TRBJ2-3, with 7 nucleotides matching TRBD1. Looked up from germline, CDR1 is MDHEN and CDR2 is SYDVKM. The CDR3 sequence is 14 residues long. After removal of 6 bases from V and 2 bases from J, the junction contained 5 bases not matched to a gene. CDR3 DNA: TGTGCCAGCAGGACAGGGAGTTTCACAGATACGCAGTATTTT. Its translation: CASRTGSFTDTQYF.

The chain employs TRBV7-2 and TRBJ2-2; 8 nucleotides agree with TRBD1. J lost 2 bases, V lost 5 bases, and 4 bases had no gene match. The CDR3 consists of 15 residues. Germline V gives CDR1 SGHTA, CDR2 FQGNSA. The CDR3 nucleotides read TGTGCCAGCAGCCGACAGGGGTTAAACACCGGGGAGCTGTTTTTT. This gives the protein CASSRQGLNTGELFF.

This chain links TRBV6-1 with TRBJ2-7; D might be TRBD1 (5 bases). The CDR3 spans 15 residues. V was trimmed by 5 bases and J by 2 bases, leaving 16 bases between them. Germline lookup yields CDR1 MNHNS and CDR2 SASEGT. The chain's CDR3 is CASSPLTGATYEQYF. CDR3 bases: TGTGCCAGCAGTCCCCTGACTGGGGCTACCTACGAGCAGTACTTC.

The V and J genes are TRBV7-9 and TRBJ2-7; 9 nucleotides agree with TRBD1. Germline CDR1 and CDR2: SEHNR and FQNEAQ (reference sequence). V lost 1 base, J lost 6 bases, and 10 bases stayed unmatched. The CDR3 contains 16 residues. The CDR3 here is CASSLEGDRVFLEQYF. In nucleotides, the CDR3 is TGTGCCAGCAGCTTAGAAGGGGACAGGGTGTTTCTCGAGCAGTACTTC.

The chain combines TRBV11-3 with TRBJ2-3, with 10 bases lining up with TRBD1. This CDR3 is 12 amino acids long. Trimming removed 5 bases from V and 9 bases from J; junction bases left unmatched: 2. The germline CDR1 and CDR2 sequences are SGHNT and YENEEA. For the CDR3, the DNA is TGTGCCAGCAGCCTGGGACAGGGGACGCAGTATTTT. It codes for CASSLGQGTQYF.

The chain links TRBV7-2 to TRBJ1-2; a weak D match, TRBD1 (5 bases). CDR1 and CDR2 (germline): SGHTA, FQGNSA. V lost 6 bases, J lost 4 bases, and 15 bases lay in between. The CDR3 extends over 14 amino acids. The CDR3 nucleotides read TGTGCCAGCAGTCGACAGCCCGTTATCTATGGCTACACCTTC. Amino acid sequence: CASSRQPVIYGYTF.

The CDR3 DNA reads TGTGCCAGCTCATCCGGGGCCGCCAACGTCCTGACTTTC. Its protein is CASSSGAANVLTF. The rearrangement uses TRBV18 and TRBJ2-6; D may match TRBD1 or TRBD2 (5 bases each). Germline lookup yields CDR1 KGHSH and CDR2 LQKENI. The CDR3 sequence is 13 residues long. The V end was cut by 5 bases, the J end by 7 bases, with 9 bases between.

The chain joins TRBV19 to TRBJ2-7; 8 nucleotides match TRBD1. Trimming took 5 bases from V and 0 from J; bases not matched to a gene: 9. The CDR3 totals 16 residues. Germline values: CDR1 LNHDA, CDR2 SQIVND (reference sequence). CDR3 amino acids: CASSGPGQESSYEQYF. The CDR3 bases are TGTGCCAGTAGTGGACCGGGACAGGAAAGCTCCTACGAGCAGTACTTC.

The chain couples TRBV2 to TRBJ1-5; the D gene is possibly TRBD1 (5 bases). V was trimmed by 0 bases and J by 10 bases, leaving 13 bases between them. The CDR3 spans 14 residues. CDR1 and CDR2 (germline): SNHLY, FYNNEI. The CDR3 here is CASSEALGTHPQHF. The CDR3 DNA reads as TGTGCCAGCAGTGAAGCGCTTGGGACTCATCCCCAGCATTTT.

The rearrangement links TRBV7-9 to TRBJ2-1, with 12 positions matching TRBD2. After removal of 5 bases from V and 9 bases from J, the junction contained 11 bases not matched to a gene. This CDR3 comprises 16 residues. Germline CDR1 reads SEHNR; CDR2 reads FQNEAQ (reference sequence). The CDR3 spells CASSARLAGERGEQFF. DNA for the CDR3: TGTGCCAGCAGCGCCCGACTAGCGGGAGAACGGGGTGAGCAGTTCTTC.

CDR3 sequence reads: CASQGAGANVLTF. The CDR3 DNA is TGTGCCAGCCAGGGGGCTGGGGCCAACGTCCTGACTTTC. This rearrangement joins TRBV2 to TRBJ2-6, with 7 bases fitting TRBD1. There are 13 residues in the CDR3. V was clipped by 8 bases and J by 2 bases; unmatched bases: 0. CDR1 and CDR2 (germline): SNHLY, FYNNEI.

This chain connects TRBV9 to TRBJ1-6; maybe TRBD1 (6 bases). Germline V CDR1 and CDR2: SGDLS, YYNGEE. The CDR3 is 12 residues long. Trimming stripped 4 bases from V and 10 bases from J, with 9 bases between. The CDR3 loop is CASSLDSSPLHF. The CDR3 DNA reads TGTGCCAGCAGCCTGGACAGCTCACCCCTCCACTTT.

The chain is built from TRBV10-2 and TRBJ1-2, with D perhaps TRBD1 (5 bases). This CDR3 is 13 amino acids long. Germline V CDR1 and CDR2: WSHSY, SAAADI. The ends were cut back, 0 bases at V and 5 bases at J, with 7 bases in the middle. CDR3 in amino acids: CASSESGTYGYTF. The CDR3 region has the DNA TGCGCCAGCAGTGAGTCGGGGACGTATGGCTACACCTTC.

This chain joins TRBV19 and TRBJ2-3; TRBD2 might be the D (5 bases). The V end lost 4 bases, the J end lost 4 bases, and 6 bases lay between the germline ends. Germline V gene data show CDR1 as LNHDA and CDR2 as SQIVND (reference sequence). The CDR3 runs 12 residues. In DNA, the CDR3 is TGTGCCAGTAGTACACTAGCAGATACGCAGTATTTT. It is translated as CASSTLADTQYF.